These 30 T cell receptor beta chains originate from one sample sequenced in a study of blood T cells in healthy people across ages. Sample-barcoded 5' priming and a J-beta primer mix drove a second PCR of roughly 7 to 11 cycles. TCRdb processed the 5' RACE reads anew with MiXCR; each CDR3 protein has one entry. This repertoire shows about 680,000 distinct CDR3 sequences, about 52% found once; its top ten account for roughly a third. Sequenced sample: blood. These receptors originate from a woman aged 55-69 years in good health.

The chain links TRBV4-3 to TRBJ2-1; D gene ambiguous. Germline assignment: CDR1 LGHNA and CDR2 YSLEER. This CDR3 has 16 amino acids. V gave up 0 bases and J gave up 5 bases, with 14 bases separating them. The DNA for the CDR3 is TGCGCCAGCAGCCAAGACTTGGAGAGGTCAAACAATGAGCAGTTCTTC. Translated: CASSQDLERSNNEQFF.

This clonotype showed up just a few times. The V and J genes are TRBV28 and TRBJ2-1; 8 nucleotides agree with TRBD1. This CDR3 region has 15 residues. Germline loops: CDR1 MDHEN, CDR2 SYDVKM. J gave up 5 bases and V 6 bases, and 9 bases lay outside the gene matches. The CDR3, as DNA: TGTGCCAGCAGAGACGGGACAGGCAAACACAATGAGCAGTTCTTC. Translating it yields CASRDGTGKHNEQFF.

In DNA form, the CDR3 reads TGCAGTGCTAGAGATGTATCGACAGGGGATAATGAAAAACTGTTTTTT. This encodes CSARDVSTGDNEKLFF. This sequence joins TRBV20-1 and TRBJ1-4, with 8 bases lining up with TRBD1. J was trimmed by 4 bases and V by 0 bases; bases with no gene match: 7. The CDR3 sequence is 16 residues long. Germline loops: CDR1 DFQATT, CDR2 SNEGSKA (reference sequence).

This sequence joins TRBV10-3 and TRBJ2-5; D call uncertain. V lost 0 bases to trimming and J lost 1 base, with 6 bases between them. Germline CDR1 and CDR2: ENHRY and SYGVKD. This CDR3 has 14 amino acids. In nucleotides, the CDR3 is TGTGCCATCAGTGAGTCAGCTACCCAAGAGACCCAGTACTTC. Translating gives CAISESATQETQYF.

With respect to this clonotype: A much larger clone differs from this one at a single base, so this may be a read error. J is TRBJ2-5 and V is TRBV11-2; tentative D call: TRBD2 (6 bases). The J call may not be correct, given that the DNA end is closer to TRBJ2-1. This CDR3 comprises 16 residues. In germline, CDR1 is SGHAT, CDR2 FQNNGV. CDR3 in amino acids: CASSPAGTGEGETQFF. DNA of the CDR3: TGTGCCAGCAGCCCTGCGGGGACGGGGGAAGGAGAGACCCAGTTCTTC.

This clonotype showed up just a few times. J is TRBJ2-2 and V is TRBV7-2; D unresolved. This CDR3 has 15 residues. Germline V lookup: CDR1 SGHTA, CDR2 FQGNSA. V was cut by 3 bases and J by 4 bases, with 12 bases left in between. The DNA of the CDR3 is TGTGCCAGCAGCTTCAGCCTCCTCTTCACCGGGGAGCTGTTTTTT. Encoded protein: CASSFSLLFTGELFF.

This clonotype was seen only a few times. The J gene is TRBJ1-2, the V gene TRBV7-2; no clear D gene. The CDR3 is made up of 14 amino acids. Germline V lookup: CDR1 SGHTA, CDR2 FQGNSA. V shed 4 bases and J shed 4 bases, with 13 bases lying between them. The CDR3 loop reads CASSSPHETYGYTF. CDR3 DNA: TGTGCCAGCAGCTCCCCTCACGAAACCTATGGCTACACCTTC.

Concerning this clonotype: One end of the junction varies from germline; a read error may be responsible. The CDR3 spells CAASRDGTWTEYQPQHF. The CDR3 bases are TGTGCCGCCAGCAGAGACGGGACATGGACGGAATATCAGCCCCAGCATTTT. The rearrangement uses TRBV15 and TRBJ1-5; tentative D call: TRBD1 (6 bases). This CDR3 has 17 amino acids. The germline gives CDR1 LNHNV, CDR2 YYDKDF (reference sequence). Full variable domain (outside the CDR3, taken from reference TRBV15 and TRBJ1-5): DAMVIQNPRYQVTQFGKPVTLSCSQTLNHNVMYWYQQKSSQAPKLLFHYYDKDFNNEADTPDNFQSRRPNTSFCFLDIRSPGLGDTAMYLCAASRDGTWTEYQPQHFGDGTRLSIL.

Worth noting for this clonotype: This clone may be a read error of a much larger clone one base away. DNA for the CDR3: TGTGCCAGCAGCCGAGTTGGACAGGAGCAGTACTTC. It is translated as CASSRVGQEQYF. V and J are TRBV3-1 and TRBJ2-5; 7 nucleotides match TRBD1. The CDR3 loop spans 12 amino acids. Germline trimming cut 4 bases from V and 11 bases from J; bases unmatched to any gene: 7. Germline lookup yields CDR1 LGHDT and CDR2 YNNKEL (reference sequence).

This chain links TRBV20-1 with TRBJ2-3; a weak D match, TRBD2 (6 bases). CDR3 length equals 15 residues. V lost 6 bases and J lost 0, with 16 bases in between. Germline assignment: CDR1 DFQATT and CDR2 SNEGSKA (reference sequence). The CDR3 protein is CSAPAERVSTDTQYF. In DNA, the CDR3 is TGCAGTGCCCCCGCCGAGCGGGTTAGCACAGATACGCAGTATTTT.

This clonotype was seen only once. Being one base from a much bigger clone, this may be a read error. This rearrangement joins TRBV20-1 to TRBJ2-7; 7 nucleotides match TRBD1. CDR1 DFQATT and CDR2 SNEGSKA come from the germline V gene (reference sequence). The V and J ends lost 3 bases and 3 bases, in that order; junction bases with no gene match: 2. The CDR3 runs 12 residues. The CDR3 DNA is TGCAGTGCTAGGGGACAGCACTACGAGCAGTACTTC. This sequence encodes CSARGQHYEQYF.

The J gene is TRBJ1-2, the V gene TRBV27; no clear D. Germline V lookup: CDR1 MNHEY, CDR2 SMNVEV (reference sequence). This CDR3 is built from 14 residues. V dropped 6 bases and J dropped 0 bases, with 11 bases sitting between them. In DNA form, the CDR3 reads TGTGCCAGCAGCCTCTCGGTTACTAACTATGGCTACACCTTC. Protein product: CASSLSVTNYGYTF.

J is TRBJ1-1 and V is TRBV20-1; D may be TRBD1 (5 bases). Germline CDR1 DFQATT, CDR2 SNEGSKA (reference sequence). V lost 0 bases, J lost 5 bases, and 10 bases lay in between. CDR3 length: 13 amino acids. Here the CDR3 DNA reads TGCAGTGCTAGAGATGCAGGGCGGACTGAAGCTTTCTTT. Its translation is CSARDAGRTEAFF.

The chain combines TRBV9 with TRBJ2-7, with no clear D. The CDR3 contains 13 residues. Per germline, CDR1 SGDLS and CDR2 YYNGEE. The V gene lost 3 bases and the J gene lost 10 bases, with 17 bases spanning the gap. CDR3 in DNA: TGTGCCAGCAGCGCGACCTCCTGGGGTACCCAGTACTTC. Protein: CASSATSWGTQYF.

This clonotype has a single count. The V gene is TRBV6-2 or TRBV6-3, the J gene TRBJ2-1, with TRBD2 matching over 8 bases. Germline V gives CDR1 MNHEY, CDR2 SVGEGT. This CDR3 comprises 15 residues. V lost 6 bases, J lost 5 bases, and 9 bases stayed unmatched. CDR3 protein: CASRGGGRRDNEQFF. CDR3 in DNA: TGTGCCAGCAGGGGAGGCGGGAGGAGAGACAATGAGCAGTTCTTC.

This clonotype came up a few times. This chain links TRBV29-1 with TRBJ2-1, with D tentatively TRBD2 (5 bases). The J call may be mistaken, given a closer DNA end match to TRBJ2-7. The CDR3 contains 13 residues. The V gene's germline CDR1 is SQVTM and CDR2 ANQGSEA. In DNA, the CDR3 is TGCAGCGTGACGACTACCTCCTACAATGAGCAGTACTTC. Translation gives CSVTTTSYNEQYF.

In this sample, this clonotype turned up once. Its ends do not fully match the called genes, so a read error is possible. V gene TRBV5-6 combines with J gene TRBJ1-2, with D hard to call. This CDR3 is built from 13 residues. The germline gives CDR1 SGHDT, CDR2 YYEEEE. DNA of the CDR3: TGTGCCAGCAGCCGCCAAGGTTCCTATCGCTACACCTTC. This translates into CASSRQGSYRYTF.

The chain combines TRBV20-1 with TRBJ2-3, with 9 bases that match TRBD1. V was clipped by 6 bases and J by 5 bases; unmatched bases: 15. The germline gives CDR1 DFQATT, CDR2 SNEGSKA (reference sequence). The CDR3 has 16 amino acids. In DNA form, the CDR3 reads TGCAGTGCCCCAGACAGGGGGAACAGTTTTGGAGATACGCAGTATTTT. It codes for CSAPDRGNSFGDTQYF.

In its sample, this clonotype was seen once. The chain employs TRBV29-1 and TRBJ2-1; 8 bases agree with TRBD1. The CDR3 spans 14 residues. Trimming took 4 bases from V and 10 from J; bases not matched to a gene: 12. The germline V gene has CDR1 SQVTM and CDR2 ANQGSEA. The CDR3 is CSVGLDRGVYEQFF. DNA of the CDR3: TGCAGCGTTGGCCTTGACAGGGGCGTCTACGAGCAGTTCTTC.

V and J are TRBV7-3 and TRBJ1-1; TRBD1 aligns across 7 bases. V was clipped by 9 bases and J by 0 bases; unmatched bases: 7. Germline CDR1 is SGHTA and CDR2 is FQGTGA. The CDR3 sequence is 14 residues long. The CDR3 DNA is TGTGCCAGTAGCCAGGGACAGCTGAACACTGAAGCTTTCTTT. Protein sequence: CASSQGQLNTEAFF.

Notes on this clonotype: The junction departs from germline at one end; a sequencing error may be responsible. V and J are TRBV12-3 or TRBV12-4 and TRBJ1-1; D is unresolved. The CDR3 contains 14 residues. For the CDR3, the DNA is TGTGCCGGCAGTTTATATCCGGTGAACACTGAAGCTTTCTTT. This sequence encodes CAGSLYPVNTEAFF.

J is TRBJ2-7 and V is TRBV2; no reliable D call. V lost 3 bases and J 5 bases, leaving 11 bases between the germline ends. CDR3 length equals 13 residues. Germline V lookup: CDR1 SNHLY, CDR2 FYNNEI. In DNA, the CDR3 is TGTGCCAGCAGTGAGAAAGGGTTCCACGAGCAGTACTTC. This translates into CASSEKGFHEQYF.

A single count supports this clonotype. The rearrangement uses TRBV18 and TRBJ2-1; TRBD1 is a possible D gene (6 bases). Germline CDR1 reads KGHSH; CDR2 reads LQKENI. CDR3 size: 17 residues. V shed 5 bases and J shed 0 bases, with 17 bases lying between them. The DNA of the CDR3 is TGTGCCAGCTCAACCACAGGGCCTGCAAGCTCCTACAATGAGCAGTTCTTC. Translated: CASSTTGPASSYNEQFF.

This clonotype appeared a few times. A read error may produce the germline difference seen at one junction end. The rearrangement links TRBV5-1 to TRBJ2-5; TRBD2 matches 7 bases. Germline V gene sequence: CDR1 SGHRS, CDR2 YFSETQ. The CDR3 runs to 14 residues. In DNA, the CDR3 is TGTGCCAGCAGCTTACCTAGCGGACAAGAGACCCAGTACTTC. The encoded protein is CASSLPSGQETQYF.

The chain couples TRBV28 to TRBJ2-4; maybe TRBD1 (6 bases). Germline CDR1 is MDHEN and CDR2 is SYDVKM. The V and J ends lost 6 bases and 1 base respectively, with 13 bases between them. This CDR3 contains 15 residues. The CDR3 coding sequence is TGTGCCAGCAGCACCGCACAGGGCGCCAAAAACATTCAGTACTTC. This codes for CASSTAQGAKNIQYF.

This clonotype was observed at least ten times. This chain connects TRBV5-1 to TRBJ2-7; TRBD2 aligns across 7 bases. CDR1 SGHRS and CDR2 YFSETQ come from the germline V gene. CDR3 length: 15 amino acids. V trimming: 0 bases; J trimming: 0 bases; junction bases outside the gene matches: 3. This CDR3 reads CASSLGGTTSYEQYF. The CDR3 nucleotides read TGCGCCAGCAGCTTGGGGGGGACTACCTCCTACGAGCAGTACTTC.

The chain recombines TRBV20-1 with TRBJ2-7; TRBD1 agrees at 7 bases. V shed 3 bases and J 2 bases; nucleotides not matched to a gene: 7. CDR3 length equals 14 residues. Per germline, CDR1 DFQATT and CDR2 SNEGSKA (reference sequence). CDR3 loop: CSASLTGVTYEQYF. The CDR3 region has the DNA TGCAGTGCTAGCTTAACAGGGGTGACCTACGAGCAGTACTTC.

This clonotype was detected only a few times. This rearrangement joins TRBV6-6 to TRBJ1-1; D uncertain. Germline-derived CDR1 and CDR2 are MNHNY and SVGAGI (reference sequence). V lost 8 bases, J lost 0 bases, and 13 bases lay in between. The CDR3 is made up of 14 amino acids. CDR3: CASVGASLNTEAFF. CDR3 nucleotides: TGTGCCAGCGTGGGCGCATCCCTGAACACTGAAGCTTTCTTT.

The table lists this clonotype with a few counts. CDR3 in DNA: TGCAGCGTTGGGATCGGGGGACACAAGACCCAAGAGACCCAGTACTTC. Protein: CSVGIGGHKTQETQYF. The chain is built from TRBV29-1 and TRBJ2-5; possibly TRBD1 or TRBD2 for D (6 bases each). V was clipped by 4 bases and J by 1 base, with 19 bases between them. This CDR3 is built from 16 residues. Looked up from germline, CDR1 is SQVTM and CDR2 is ANQGSEA.

The rearrangement links TRBV14 to TRBJ1-6, with a tentative D call TRBD1 (6 bases). V lost 6 bases, J lost 5 bases, and 14 bases lay in between. Germline assignment: CDR1 SGHDN and CDR2 FVKESK. The CDR3 contains 15 residues. The CDR3, as DNA: TGTGCCAGCAGGCGTAGACAGGAAGATAATTCACCCCTCCACTTT. Amino acids: CASRRRQEDNSPLHF.